The 29 T cell receptor beta chains given below trace back to one sample, sequenced in a study of blood T cell repertoires in COVID-19. The data were produced by immunoSEQ multiplex PCR, yet TCRdb's version contains in-frame clones alone and is incomplete. This sample has hundreds of thousands of clones, with about 87% found just once. The sample taken for sequencing was PBMCs or T cells enriched from blood (not recorded which). These receptors originate from a woman between 50 and 59 years old who had recovered from COVID-19.

V is TRBV2 and J is TRBJ1-1; D is uncertain. Trimming shortened V by 1 base and J by 3 bases, and 15 bases separated the two germline ends. The CDR3 contains 16 residues. Per germline, CDR1 SNHLY and CDR2 FYNNEI. The CDR3 region has the DNA TGTGCCAGCAGTGAAGTTGTCCGGCGCGGGGACACTGAAGCTTTCTTT. Amino acids: CASSEVVRRGDTEAFF.

This rearrangement joins TRBV27 to TRBJ2-7; D uncertain. Germline values: CDR1 MNHEY, CDR2 SMNVEV (reference sequence). The CDR3 runs to 16 residues. V lost 5 bases and J lost 0, with 17 bases in between. Here the CDR3 reads CASSPRGQVISYEQYF. For the CDR3, the DNA is TGTGCCAGCAGTCCCCGTGGCCAAGTAATCTCCTACGAGCAGTACTTC.

The chain employs TRBV19 and TRBJ1-2; no reliable D call. This CDR3 is built from 13 residues. The V end lost 6 bases, the J end lost 3 bases, and 11 bases lay between the germline ends. Per germline, CDR1 LNHDA and CDR2 SQIVND (reference sequence). CDR3 amino acids: CASRVTRDYGYTF. For the CDR3, the DNA is TGTGCCAGTAGGGTCACACGGGACTATGGCTACACCTTC.

V usage is TRBV9 and J usage is TRBJ2-1; D possibly corresponds to TRBD2 (5 bases). V was shortened by 0 bases and J by 6 bases, with 13 bases between the two germline ends. This CDR3 region has 15 residues. CDR1 is SGDLS, CDR2 YYNGEE, per germline. CDR3 sequence: CASSVEGGLLNEQFF. CDR3 coding DNA: TGTGCCAGCAGCGTAGAGGGTGGACTGCTCAATGAGCAGTTCTTC.

The chain carries TRBV12-3 or TRBV12-4 and TRBJ2-1, with 7 bases aligning to TRBD2. V trimming: 6 bases; J trimming: 7 bases; junction bases outside the gene matches: 6. This CDR3 region has 13 residues. Here the CDR3 DNA reads TGTGCCAGCAGCCAACCCGGGAGGAATGAGCAGTTCTTC. It yields the protein CASSQPGRNEQFF.

The rearrangement links TRBV20-1 to TRBJ1-2, with a possible D match to TRBD1 (5 bases). This CDR3 contains 13 residues. CDR1 and CDR2 from the germline V gene are DFQATT and SNEGSKA (reference sequence). V was pared by 3 bases and J by 6 bases, with 14 bases between. In DNA, the CDR3 is TGCAGTGCTAGTAACACCCAAGGGGATGGCTACACCTTC. Its protein is CSASNTQGDGYTF.

J is TRBJ1-2 and V is TRBV3-1 (or the pseudogene TRBV3-2), with D tentatively TRBD1 (5 bases). The germline gives CDR1 LGHDT, CDR2 YNNKEL (reference sequence). The CDR3 contains 15 residues. The germline V and J ends were trimmed by 0 bases and 4 bases, with 12 bases remaining between them. The CDR3 nucleotides read TGTGCCAGCAGCCAAGATGCGGGGCCCTCCTATGGCTACACCTTC. Residues: CASSQDAGPSYGYTF.

V gene TRBV30 combines with J gene TRBJ1-6, with unresolved D. Germline CDR1 and CDR2: GTSNPN and SVGIG (reference sequence). Trimming took 2 bases from V and 5 from J, leaving 10 bases between them. The CDR3 sequence is 14 residues long. This CDR3 reads CAWSIGNDNSPLHF. In nucleotides, the CDR3 is TGTGCCTGGAGTATCGGGAATGATAATTCACCCCTCCACTTT.

The chain has TRBV9 and TRBJ1-6; possibly TRBD1 for D (5 bases). The CDR3 sequence is 16 residues long. Between the trimmed V and J ends, which lost 1 base and 6 bases, there was a span of 14 bases. Germline CDR1 and CDR2: SGDLS and YYNGEE. The CDR3 is CASSVSKERGNSPLHF. The CDR3 nucleotides read TGTGCCAGCAGCGTATCTAAGGAAAGGGGTAATTCACCCCTCCACTTT.

This clone was observed a handful of times. The chain uses TRBV3-1 (or the pseudogene TRBV3-2) and TRBJ2-5; D possibly corresponds to TRBD2 (5 bases). CDR1 is LGHDT, CDR2 YNNKEL, per germline (reference sequence). With 5 bases removed from V and 4 bases from J, the gap between germline ends came to 11 bases. The CDR3 sequence is 13 residues long. CDR3 sequence reads: CASSLDFLETQYF. CDR3 bases: TGTGCCAGCAGCTTGGACTTCCTAGAGACCCAGTACTTC.

The chain combines TRBV7-9 with TRBJ1-4; a weak D match, TRBD1 (5 bases). Trimming cost V 5 bases and J 17 bases, with 27 bases left between them. The CDR3 spans 15 residues. The germline V gene encodes CDR1 SEHNR and CDR2 FQNEAQ (reference sequence). CDR3 in DNA: TGTGCCAGCAGCCTGGGGGAGGTGACGGCAAGGGACGTTTTTTTT. It translates to CASSLGEVTARDVFF. Full variable domain (rest looked up from reference TRBV7-9 and TRBJ1-4): DTGVSQNPRHKITKRGQNVTFRCDPISEHNRLYWYRQTLGQGPEFLTYFQNEAQLEKSRLLSDRFSAERPKGSFSTLEIQRTEQGDSAMYLCASSLGEVTARDVFFGSGTQLSVL.

The J gene is TRBJ2-1, the V gene TRBV5-1; D may be TRBD2 (5 bases). The CDR3 is 15 amino acids. Trimming removed 1 base at V and 0 bases at J, with 8 bases between. Germline loops: CDR1 SGHRS, CDR2 YFSETQ. The CDR3 DNA reads as TGCGCCAGCAGCTTGAGGGAGTACTCCTACAATGAGCAGTTCTTC. Amino acid sequence: CASSLREYSYNEQFF.

The rearrangement joins TRBV4-2 to TRBJ2-1; possibly TRBD2 for D (5 bases). The germline V and J ends were trimmed by 4 bases and 7 bases, with 14 bases remaining between them. Germline CDR1 and CDR2: LGHNA and YNFKEQ. CDR3 length equals 14 residues. CDR3 protein: CASSLRGGRNEQFF. The CDR3 nucleotides read TGTGCCAGCAGCCTCCGCGGAGGCCGGAATGAGCAGTTCTTC.

The gene calls are TRBV29-1 and TRBJ2-7; 9 bases fit TRBD2. CDR1 is SQVTM, CDR2 ANQGSEA, per germline. With 6 bases clipped from V and 2 bases from J, the junction kept 11 bases outside the gene matches. The CDR3 is made up of 15 amino acids. This CDR3 reads CSVTAGGGFPYEQYF. The CDR3 coding sequence is TGCAGCGTGACTGCGGGGGGGGGTTTTCCCTACGAGCAGTACTTC.

This chain joins TRBV2 and TRBJ2-1; D not resolved. Germline V CDR1 and CDR2: SNHLY, FYNNEI. The CDR3 extends over 11 amino acids. V was trimmed by 7 bases and J by 6 bases, leaving 7 bases between them. DNA for the CDR3: TGTGCCAGCAACGCCGGCAATGAGCAGTTCTTC. It yields the protein CASNAGNEQFF.

This clone was counted only a few times. The chain links TRBV27 to TRBJ1-3; D gene uncertain. V lost 7 bases and J lost 9, with 16 bases in between. The CDR3 has 13 amino acids. The V gene's germline CDR1 is MNHEY and CDR2 SMNVEV (reference sequence). CDR3 protein: CASTYLGSPTIYF. The CDR3, as DNA: TGTGCCAGCACTTACCTCGGTTCCCCCACCATATATTTT.

The chain employs TRBV19 and TRBJ2-2; 15 bases map to TRBD2. This CDR3 contains 15 residues. CDR1 is LNHDA, CDR2 SQIVND, per germline (reference sequence). J lost 6 bases, V lost 8 bases, and 4 bases had no gene match. Here the CDR3 DNA reads TGTGCCAGTCTCGGACTAGCGGGAGGGCCCGGGGAGCTGTTTTTT. Its protein is CASLGLAGGPGELFF.

V is TRBV27 and J is TRBJ1-5, with unresolved D. In germline, CDR1 is MNHEY, CDR2 SMNVEV (reference sequence). This CDR3 has 12 residues. The V and J ends lost 5 bases and 10 bases respectively, with 12 bases between them. CDR3 loop: CASSPHNGPQHF. CDR3 DNA: TGTGCCAGCAGTCCCCATAACGGTCCCCAGCATTTT.

This chain links TRBV6-2 or TRBV6-3 with TRBJ2-2, with D perhaps TRBD2 (6 bases). The CDR3 is 12 amino acids. CDR1 and CDR2 (germline): MNHEY, SVGEGT. The V end was cut by 5 bases, the J end by 5 bases, with 6 bases between. CDR3 sequence: CASSGGTGELFF. The CDR3 nucleotides read TGTGCCAGCAGTGGAGGGACCGGGGAGCTGTTTTTT.

This chain joins TRBV11-3 and TRBJ1-1; the D gene is possibly TRBD1 (6 bases). CDR3 length: 14 amino acids. V dropped 1 base and J dropped 3 bases, with 9 bases sitting between them. From germline, CDR1 is SGHNT and CDR2 YENEEA. CDR3 region: CASSLGNRDTEAFF. The CDR3 DNA reads as TGTGCCAGCAGCTTAGGGAACAGGGACACTGAAGCTTTCTTT. Based on the CDR3 plus reference TRBV11-3 and TRBJ1-1, the full variable domain is EAGVVQSPRYKIIEKKQPVAFWCNPISGHNTLYWYLQNLGQGPELLIRYENEEAVDDSQLPKDRFSAERLKGVDSTLKIQPAELGDSAVYLCASSLGNRDTEAFFGQGTRLTVV.

The sample holds a few counts of this clone. The CDR3 protein is CASRRERAYEQFF. The CDR3 DNA is TGTGCCAGCAGGAGGGAACGCGCCTATGAGCAGTTCTTC. This rearrangement joins TRBV27 to TRBJ2-1, with D maybe TRBD2 (5 bases). CDR3 length: 13 amino acids. Trimming cost V 6 bases and J 8 bases, with 14 bases left between them. Germline assignment: CDR1 MNHEY and CDR2 SMNVEV (reference sequence).

The chain combines TRBV9 with TRBJ1-1; D might be TRBD1 (6 bases). The germline gives CDR1 SGDLS, CDR2 YYNGEE. Trimming shortened V by 1 base and J by 0 bases, and 10 bases separated the two germline ends. The CDR3 length is 15 residues. CDR3 residues: CASSVLGQMNTEAFF. Written as DNA, the CDR3 is TGTGCCAGCAGCGTACTCGGACAGATGAACACTGAAGCTTTCTTT.

The CDR3: CASSETSGRVQFF. Here the CDR3 DNA reads TGTGCCAGCAGTGAAACTAGCGGGAGGGTGCAGTTCTTC. J is TRBJ2-1 and V is TRBV6-1; TRBD2 aligns across 13 bases. The junction had 1 base not matched to a gene; V was cut back by 2 bases and J by 12 bases. The CDR3 spans 13 residues. Looked up from germline, CDR1 is MNHNS and CDR2 is SASEGT.

The chain is built from TRBV5-4 and TRBJ1-2; D possibly corresponds to TRBD1 (5 bases). Germline CDR1 is SGHNT and CDR2 is YYREEE (reference sequence). Trimming cost V 4 bases and J 4 bases, with 17 bases left between them. The CDR3 covers 15 residues. The CDR3 coding sequence is TGTGCCAGCAGCCCGCCTCACACGACAGTCTATGGCTACACCTTC. This sequence encodes CASSPPHTTVYGYTF.

V and J are TRBV27 and TRBJ2-7; 8 nucleotides line up with TRBD2. The CDR3 has 14 amino acids. The germline V gene has CDR1 MNHEY and CDR2 SMNVEV (reference sequence). J gave up 3 bases and V 4 bases, and 5 bases lay outside the gene matches. The CDR3 DNA sequence: TGTGCCAGCAGTTCCCGGGAGGGCCACTACGAGCAGTACTTC. Translating it yields CASSSREGHYEQYF.

This clone was observed once. This chain joins TRBV10-1 and TRBJ2-5; possibly TRBD2 for D (6 bases). The CDR3 spans 14 residues. Trimming took off 3 bases at V and 5 bases at J, with 13 bases between the two ends. Germline values: CDR1 WNHNN, CDR2 SYGVQD (reference sequence). The CDR3 DNA sequence: TGCGCCAGCAGTGAAGCGGCGGGGAGCGAGACCCAGTACTTC. It translates to CASSEAAGSETQYF.

The rearrangement joins TRBV3-1 (or the pseudogene TRBV3-2) to TRBJ2-3, with D perhaps matching TRBD2 (6 bases). Trimming took 4 bases from V and 0 from J, leaving 11 bases between them. The CDR3 covers 15 residues. The germline V gene has CDR1 LGHDT and CDR2 YNNKEL (reference sequence). The CDR3 reads CASSRRGTSTDTQYF. The CDR3 nucleotides are TGTGCCAGCAGCCGGCGGGGTACTAGCACAGATACGCAGTATTTT.

This clone showed up just a few times. The genes are TRBV4-1 and TRBJ1-6, with D possibly matching TRBD1 (6 bases). V was pared by 3 bases and J by 0 bases, with 18 bases between. Germline-derived CDR1 and CDR2 are MGHRA and YSYEKL. The CDR3 runs 19 residues. The CDR3 coding sequence is TGCGCCAGCAGCCATCAGCGAGGGGGTCAGAGCTCCTATAATTCACCCCTCCACTTT. Residues: CASSHQRGGQSSYNSPLHF.

This chain joins TRBV5-1 and TRBJ1-1; 7 bases match TRBD1. This CDR3 contains 15 residues. Germline assignment: CDR1 SGHRS and CDR2 YFSETQ. Trimming cost V 1 base and J 0 bases; bases outside gene matches: 3. The CDR3 sequence: CASSLRTGMNTEAFF. CDR3 coding DNA: TGCGCCAGCAGCTTGCGGACAGGAATGAACACTGAAGCTTTCTTT.